One and the same sample provided the 14 T cell receptor beta chains below, sequenced in a study of patients and donors after allogeneic stem cell transplantation. Each CDR3 protein gets one entry after TCRdb re-called the RT-PCR reads with MiXCR. Among roughly 880,000 distinct CDR3 sequences, 18% were seen once, and the ten largest hold approximately 5.9%. The specimen sequenced was blood, either unsorted or a sorted T cell fraction (not recorded which). These receptor sequences come from a human donor who was either an allogeneic HSCT recipient or a stem cell or donor lymphocyte infusion donor (not recorded which). It is not recorded whose cells these are; they may come from a transplant donor.

This clonotype was seen more than once but under ten times. This chain uses TRBV4-2 with TRBJ2-1; 9 bases align to TRBD2. The CDR3 runs 16 residues. Losses at the gene ends were 0 bases for V and 4 bases for J; bases not matched to a gene: 4. Germline V CDR1 and CDR2: LGHNA, YNFKEQ. DNA of the CDR3: TGTGCCAGCAGCCAAGAGTCTAGCGGGGTTTACAATGAGCAGTTCTTC. Translation gives CASSQESSGVYNEQFF.

This clonotype turned up a few times. This chain connects TRBV3-1 to TRBJ2-7, with D possibly being TRBD1 (5 bases). Germline values: CDR1 LGHDT, CDR2 YNNKEL (reference sequence). This CDR3 contains 15 residues. The V and J ends lost 2 bases and 2 bases respectively, with 13 bases between them. This CDR3 is CASSQQVQVAYEQYF. The DNA for the CDR3 is TGTGCCAGCAGCCAACAGGTACAGGTCGCCTACGAGCAGTACTTC.

The chain employs TRBV5-6 and TRBJ1-2; 7 bases match TRBD1. The CDR3 is made up of 15 amino acids. V shed 4 bases and J 4 bases; nucleotides not matched to a gene: 10. Germline CDR1 is SGHDT and CDR2 is YYEEEE. The CDR3 sequence is CASSTNSRGSYGYTF. The CDR3 region has the DNA TGTGCCAGCAGCACAAACTCCAGGGGGTCCTATGGCTACACCTTC.

This chain links TRBV6-5 with TRBJ2-3; 14 bases are a match to TRBD2. Germline lookup yields CDR1 MNHEY and CDR2 SVGAGI. The CDR3 has 17 amino acids. Germline trimming cut 2 bases from V and 5 bases from J; bases unmatched to any gene: 6. DNA for the CDR3: TGTGCCAGCAGTTACGAGGGACTAGCGGGAGTGCAAGATACGCAGTATTTT. As protein: CASSYEGLAGVQDTQYF.

This rearrangement joins TRBV20-1 to TRBJ1-3; D gene ambiguous. Germline V gives CDR1 DFQATT, CDR2 SNEGSKA (reference sequence). The V and J ends lost 5 bases and 3 bases respectively, with 17 bases between them. CDR3 length: 15 amino acids. This CDR3 is CSAGGQGKNGNTIYF. Written as DNA, the CDR3 is TGCAGTGCTGGAGGCCAAGGGAAGAATGGAAACACCATATATTTT.

The chain employs TRBV11-2 and TRBJ2-1, with 13 bases fitting TRBD2. The CDR3 length is 15 residues. CDR1 SGHAT and CDR2 FQNNGV come from the germline V gene. Trimming took 5 bases from V and 9 from J; bases not matched to a gene: 7. The DNA for the CDR3 is TGTGCCAGCAGCACCCCGGGACTAGCGGGATCTGAGCAGTTCTTC. It specifies CASSTPGLAGSEQFF.

This clonotype has more than one count but fewer than ten. J is TRBJ2-1 and V is TRBV7-9, with 7 bases lining up with TRBD2. Germline CDR1 is SEHNR and CDR2 is FQNEAQ (reference sequence). Unmatched junction bases numbered 12, after V lost 5 bases and J lost 8 bases. The CDR3 runs to 15 residues. The CDR3 protein is CASSISGRAGDEQFF. As DNA, the CDR3 is TGTGCCAGCAGCATTAGTGGGAGGGCCGGCGATGAGCAGTTCTTC. Based on the CDR3 plus reference TRBV7-9 and TRBJ2-1, the full variable domain is DTGVSQNPRHKITKRGQNVTFRCDPISEHNRLYWYRQTLGQGPEFLTYFQNEAQLEKSRLLSDRFSAERPKGSFSTLEIQRTEQGDSAMYLCASSISGRAGDEQFFGPGTRLTVL.

This clonotype has only a few counts. The chain carries TRBV28 and TRBJ1-5, with D uncertain. Germline V CDR1 and CDR2: MDHEN, SYDVKM. This CDR3 spans 15 amino acids. Trimming left V 7 bases short and J 2 bases short, with 15 bases between. CDR3 in DNA: TGTGCCAGCAATTCCGACGCTGCGGGCAATCAGCCCCAGCATTTT. It translates to CASNSDAAGNQPQHF.

The CDR3 spells CASIPPLAFTGEQYF. Written as DNA, the CDR3 is TGTGCCAGCATCCCCCCTTTAGCCTTTACGGGGGAGCAGTACTTC. The V and J genes are TRBV2 and TRBJ2-7, with a possible D match to TRBD2 (5 bases). V was clipped by 7 bases and J by 7 bases, with 23 bases between them. The CDR3 runs to 15 residues. Germline V gene data show CDR1 as SNHLY and CDR2 as FYNNEI. Together with reference TRBV2 and TRBJ2-7, the CDR3 gives the full variable domain: EPEVTQTPSHQVTQMGQEVILRCVPISNHLYFYWYRQILGQKVEFLVSFYNNEISEKSEIFDDQFSVERPDGSNFTLKIRSTKLEDSAMYFCASIPPLAFTGEQYFGPGTRLTVT.

This clonotype was detected only a few times. The chain links TRBV5-1 to TRBJ1-4; the D gene is possibly TRBD1 (5 bases). V was trimmed by 0 bases and J by 7 bases, leaving 16 bases between them. The CDR3 loop spans 16 amino acids. Per the germline V gene, CDR1 is SGHRS and CDR2 is YFSETQ. The CDR3 is CASSLASRDLGEKLFF. The CDR3 nucleotides are TGCGCCAGCAGCTTGGCCTCCAGGGACCTAGGTGAAAAACTGTTTTTT.

This clonotype was counted a few times. This chain connects TRBV6-1 to TRBJ1-2, with 8 nucleotides matching TRBD1. This CDR3 region has 13 residues. Germline V lookup: CDR1 MNHNS, CDR2 SASEGT. Trimming cost V 7 bases and J 3 bases; bases outside gene matches: 4. CDR3 coding DNA: TGTGCCAGCACCTCGACAGGGGACTATGGCTACACCTTC. Protein: CASTSTGDYGYTF.

The rearrangement uses TRBV6-2 or TRBV6-3 and TRBJ2-2; 7 bases agree with TRBD1. CDR1 is MNHEY, CDR2 SVGEGT, per germline. The CDR3 sequence is 17 residues long. The V gene end was trimmed by 2 bases and the J gene end by 2 bases; junction bases not matched to a gene: 8. The CDR3 sequence: CASSYPRGPGNTGELFF. As DNA, the CDR3 is TGTGCCAGCAGTTACCCGAGGGGGCCTGGAAACACCGGGGAGCTGTTTTTT.

The J gene is TRBJ1-5, the V gene TRBV12-3 or TRBV12-4; TRBD1 matches at 9 bases. Germline trimming cut 7 bases from V and 4 bases from J; bases unmatched to any gene: 8. The CDR3 runs 15 residues. The CDR3 sequence: CASTAGQGRNQPQHF. CDR3 coding DNA: TGTGCCAGCACCGCCGGACAGGGGCGAAATCAGCCCCAGCATTTT.

The chain recombines TRBV7-9 with TRBJ1-1; TRBD1 is a possible D gene (5 bases). V was shortened by 2 bases and J by 1 base, with 11 bases between the two germline ends. This CDR3 spans 15 amino acids. Germline V gene data show CDR1 as SEHNR and CDR2 as FQNEAQ (reference sequence). For the CDR3, the DNA is TGTGCCAGCAGCTTATCAGGGAACGGGAACACTGAAGCTTTCTTT. The encoded protein is CASSLSGNGNTEAFF.